The clone carrying this T cell receptor (beta chain) was seen more than once but under ten times. Its antigen is still unknown. In germline, CDR1 is LNHDA, CDR2 SQIVND (reference sequence). This CDR3 region has 15 residues. The trim removed 6 bases at V and 2 bases at J, leaving 3 bases unmatched. Naivety among CD8 cells was defined by CD45RO negativity and positive CCR7 selection, thereby excluding terminally differentiated effector memory CD45RA+ cells. Using immunoSEQ multiplex PCR, the repertoire was profiled, and TCRdb retains in-frame clones only, with some absent. This sample yields approximately 1.9 million clones, of which over 85% are seen a single time; more than 1.5% belongs to the top ten. The data stem from a study of shared clonotypes between healthy human individuals. Turning to the study itself: Plates per donor: three CD4 naive, three CD4 memory, two CD8 naive, one CD8 memory.

Points from the study as a whole: Sorted-subset samples were not fully sequenced, rarefaction indicated. Clonotype sharing among the donors was expected to vary with sequencing depth.

The origin of this receptor is a man aged 18 to 29 in good health. Some clones in this sample may be carry-over from other donors' samples. The sequenced sample consisted of naive CD8+ T cells from PBMCs. This chain connects TRBV19 to TRBJ2-2; 10 bases are shared with TRBD2. The CDR3 DNA reads TGTGCCAGTAGAGGACTAGCGGTAAACACCGGGGAGCTGTTTTTT. It codes for CASRGLAVNTGELFF.